Listed below are T cell receptor beta chains from one sample, sequenced in a study of monozygotic twins with inflammatory bowel disease. TCRdb reprocessed the 5' RACE reads, keeping one entry per CDR3 protein, no DNA. This sample lists about 450,000 distinct CDR3 sequences; its ten largest clones have about 2.4%. The sequencing sample was made of blood. The receptors were gathered from a human donor with ulcerative colitis or Crohn's disease, or a healthy co-twin of an affected twin (not recorded which). CDR3s include the opening cysteine and the closing phenylalanine or tryptophan. The order of the fields is V gene, J gene, CDR3 protein.

TRBV6-1	TRBJ1-4	CASSTSGQGEGPREKLFF
TRBV20-1	TRBJ2-1	CSASLRGAYNEQFF
TRBV5-1	TRBJ2-3	CASSFRTSGSTDTQYF
TRBV5-1	TRBJ1-1	CASSRLMLNTEAFF
TRBV7-9	TRBJ1-1	CASSPRTATMNTEAFF
TRBV18	TRBJ2-7	CASSPNSAIEQYF
TRBV5-1	TRBJ1-4	CASRTGPRAAEKLFF
TRBV24-1	TRBJ2-3	CATSDSRSTDTQYF
TRBV10-3	TRBJ2-3	CAISESTAVDTQYF
TRBV10-3	TRBJ2-1	CAISEMLAGGNEQFF
TRBV20-1	TRBJ2-7	CSAGTGPAYEQYF
TRBV7-2	TRBJ1-4	CASSLAGQGLANEKLFF
TRBV4-2	TRBJ2-1	CASSQGDLAGGLLNEQFF
TRBV2	TRBJ1-1	CASSRQDGTEAFF
TRBV5-1	TRBJ2-7	CASSLERVRGGEQYF
TRBV12-3/TRBV12-4	TRBJ2-6	CASSSHSGANVLTF
TRBV5-1	TRBJ2-3	CASSPSGTGDDTQYF
TRBV7-2	TRBJ2-1	CASSLAPGLVSLNEQFF
TRBV5-4	TRBJ2-1	CASSPLEKDNNEQFF
TRBV5-1	TRBJ1-2	CASSLEAFSGYTF
TRBV2	TRBJ2-7	CASRGLALYEQYF
TRBV20-1	TRBJ1-4	CSASSQAANEKLFF
TRBV11-2	TRBJ2-7	CASSLEQSSSYEQYF
TRBV4-1	TRBJ1-5	CASSQAGGNGQPQHF
TRBV5-4	TRBJ1-1	CAPHPHPGGRGTLMNTEAFF
TRBV2	TRBJ1-5	CASSHSRGQGDSNQPQHF
TRBV4-3	TRBJ1-6	CASSQEGGSPLHF
TRBV12-3/TRBV12-4	TRBJ2-1	CASNTLGGEQLF
TRBV18	TRBJ2-7	CASSPRLGQGYEQYF
TRBV6-5	TRBJ2-1	CASSYKDEQFF
TRBV4-2	TRBJ2-7	CASSQTSGASYEQYF
TRBV3-1	TRBJ1-2	CASSQDLGGYTF
TRBV24-1	TRBJ2-2	CATSDPRRTGELFF
TRBV5-1	TRBJ2-1	CASSLEVATSGQFF
TRBV20-1	TRBJ2-1	CKMGKGNEQFF
TRBV2	TRBJ1-3	CASQGQGSGNTIYF
TRBV6-5	TRBJ1-1	CASSHPETGSEAFF
TRBV20-1	TRBJ1-4	CSALGQGDEKLFF